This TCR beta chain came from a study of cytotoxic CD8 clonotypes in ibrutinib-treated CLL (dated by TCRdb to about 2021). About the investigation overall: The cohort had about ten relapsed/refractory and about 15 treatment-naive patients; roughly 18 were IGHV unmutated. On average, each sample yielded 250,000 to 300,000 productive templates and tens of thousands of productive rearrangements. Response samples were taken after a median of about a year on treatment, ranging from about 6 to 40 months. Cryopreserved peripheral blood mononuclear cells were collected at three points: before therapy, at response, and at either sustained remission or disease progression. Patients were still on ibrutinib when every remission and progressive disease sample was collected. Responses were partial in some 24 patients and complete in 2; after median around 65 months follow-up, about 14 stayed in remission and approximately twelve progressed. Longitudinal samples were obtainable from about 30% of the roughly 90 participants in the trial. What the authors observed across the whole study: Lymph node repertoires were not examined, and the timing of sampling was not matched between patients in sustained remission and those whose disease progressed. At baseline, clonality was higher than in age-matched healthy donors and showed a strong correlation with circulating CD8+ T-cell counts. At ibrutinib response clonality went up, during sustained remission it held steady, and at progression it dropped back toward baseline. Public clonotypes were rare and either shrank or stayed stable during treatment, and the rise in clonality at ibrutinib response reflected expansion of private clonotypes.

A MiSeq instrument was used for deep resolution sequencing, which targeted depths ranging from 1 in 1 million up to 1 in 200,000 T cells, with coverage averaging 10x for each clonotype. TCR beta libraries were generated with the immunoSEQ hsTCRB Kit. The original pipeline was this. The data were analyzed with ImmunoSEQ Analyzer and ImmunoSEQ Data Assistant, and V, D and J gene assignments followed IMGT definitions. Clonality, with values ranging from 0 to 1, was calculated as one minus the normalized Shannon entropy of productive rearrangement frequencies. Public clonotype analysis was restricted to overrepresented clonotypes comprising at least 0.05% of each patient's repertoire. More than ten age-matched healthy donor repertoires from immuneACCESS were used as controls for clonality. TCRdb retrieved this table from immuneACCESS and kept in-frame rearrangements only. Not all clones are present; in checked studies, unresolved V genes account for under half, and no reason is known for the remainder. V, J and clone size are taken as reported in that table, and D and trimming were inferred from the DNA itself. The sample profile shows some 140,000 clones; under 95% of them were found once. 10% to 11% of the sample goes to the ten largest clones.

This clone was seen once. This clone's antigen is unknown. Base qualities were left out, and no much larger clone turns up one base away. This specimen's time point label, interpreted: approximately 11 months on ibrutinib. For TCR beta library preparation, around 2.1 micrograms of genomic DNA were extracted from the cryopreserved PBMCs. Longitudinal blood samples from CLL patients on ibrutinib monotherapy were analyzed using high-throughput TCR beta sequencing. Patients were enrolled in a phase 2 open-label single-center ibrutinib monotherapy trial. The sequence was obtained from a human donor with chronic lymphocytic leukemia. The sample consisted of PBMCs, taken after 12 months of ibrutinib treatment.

The CDR3 region has the sequence CASSLVHRTGGHTDTQYF. The DNA is as follows: TGTGCCAGCAGTTTAGTTCATAGGACAGGGGGACACACAGATACGCAGTATTTT. The rearranged segments are TRBV27 and TRBJ2-3; 10 junctional bases match TRBD1. The CDR3 runs 18 residues from the cysteine to the phenylalanine. Only the CDR3 region is kept as DNA, spanning 54 bases read in frame from base 1. V and J are trimmed by 2 bases and 2 bases, and the gene matches miss 10 bases of the junction. CDR1 and CDR2, per the germline V gene (reference sequence), are MNHEY and SMNVEV.